This TCR beta chain was found in a study of tumor-infiltrating lymphocytes in primary liver carcinoma. Study-wide context: Primary liver carcinoma, confirmed by histopathology, was surgically resected. Study-wide results and limits: Among the pair types, tumor region pairs showed more overlap than tumor-adjacent and tumor-blood pairs. Bulk unsorted material prevented CD4+ and CD8+ repertoire comparison.

The source of the blood RNA was unsorted whole blood, and germline DNA was extracted as well. Approximately 4.1 milliliters of peripheral blood were drawn presurgically. Concerning this clonotype: Antigen unknown. The junction departs from germline at one end; a sequencing error may be responsible.

Germline V CDR1 and CDR2: SGHAT, FQDESV (reference sequence). There are 15 residues in the CDR3. A primer in the constant region served to generate TCR beta cDNA from roughly 550 ng of total RNA. Libraries of TCR beta came from three nested multiplex PCR rounds with slightly modified ARM-PCR. The first two PCR rounds, approximately 10 cycles each, used TRBV1-TRBV30 forward primers and a C-beta reverse primer. TCRdb analysed the multiplex PCR reads with MiXCR anew, one entry per CDR3 protein. The table shows about 200,000 distinct CDR3 sequences, with about 61% occurring only once. The clonotype comes from a woman in her sixties with primary liver carcinoma and hepatitis B virus infection. Sequencing was carried out using peripheral blood. The chain carries TRBV11-1 and TRBJ2-7; 11 positions match TRBD2. CDR3 in amino acids: CANSSQLAGAYEQYF. The CDR3 DNA is TGTGCCAACAGCTCACAACTAGCGGGAGCCTACGAGCAGTACTTC.